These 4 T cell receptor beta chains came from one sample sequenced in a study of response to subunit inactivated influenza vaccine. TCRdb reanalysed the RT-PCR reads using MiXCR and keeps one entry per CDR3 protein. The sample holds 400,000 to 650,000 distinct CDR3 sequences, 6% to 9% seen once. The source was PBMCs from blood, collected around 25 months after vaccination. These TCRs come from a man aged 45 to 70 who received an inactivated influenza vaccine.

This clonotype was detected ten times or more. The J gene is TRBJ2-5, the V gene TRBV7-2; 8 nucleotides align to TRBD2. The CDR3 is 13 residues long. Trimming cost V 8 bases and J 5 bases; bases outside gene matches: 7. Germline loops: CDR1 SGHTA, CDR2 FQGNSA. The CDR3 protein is CASHGRARETQYF. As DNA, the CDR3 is TGTGCCAGCCACGGGAGGGCCCGTGAGACCCAGTACTTC. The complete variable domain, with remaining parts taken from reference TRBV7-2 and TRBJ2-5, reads GAGVSQSPSNKVTEKGKDVELRCDPISGHTALYWYRQSLGQGLEFLIYFQGNSAPDKSGLPSDRFSAERTGGSVSTLTIQRTQQEDSAVYLCASHGRARETQYFGPGTRLLVL.

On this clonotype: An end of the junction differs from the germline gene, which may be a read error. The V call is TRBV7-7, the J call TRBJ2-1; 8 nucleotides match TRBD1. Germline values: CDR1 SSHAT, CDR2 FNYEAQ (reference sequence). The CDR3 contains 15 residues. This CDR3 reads CASSPRDRPYNEQFF. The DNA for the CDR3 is TGTGCTAGCAGCCCCCGGGACAGGCCCTACAATGAGCAGTTCTTC.

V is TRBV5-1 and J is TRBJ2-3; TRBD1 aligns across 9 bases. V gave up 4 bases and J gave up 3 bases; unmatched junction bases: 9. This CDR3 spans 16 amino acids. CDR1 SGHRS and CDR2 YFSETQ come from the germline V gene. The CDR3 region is CASSPWTGEGTDTQYF. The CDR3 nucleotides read TGCGCCAGCAGCCCATGGACAGGGGAGGGAACAGATACGCAGTATTTT.

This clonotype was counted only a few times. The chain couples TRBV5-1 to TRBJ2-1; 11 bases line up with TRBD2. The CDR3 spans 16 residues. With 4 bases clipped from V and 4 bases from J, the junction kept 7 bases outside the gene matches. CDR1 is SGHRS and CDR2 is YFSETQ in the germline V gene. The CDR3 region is CASSPRLAGTYNEQFF. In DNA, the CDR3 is TGCGCCAGCAGCCCCCGACTAGCGGGGACATACAATGAGCAGTTCTTC.